One sample yielded the 9 T cell receptor beta chains listed below, sequenced in a study of prognosis after radiotherapy for stage I lung cancer. Genomic DNA was the source, and TCR beta CDR3 was amplified from it by two-round multiplex PCR. With primers specific to each TRBV and TRBJ gene, the first-round PCR was performed. TCRdb re-analysed the multiplex PCR reads in MiXCR, keeping a single row per CDR3 protein. The top ten clones hold 9.2% of a sample with about 51,000 distinct CDR3 sequences, about 35% of them seen once. The sample was PBMCs, taken before or after stereotactic body radiation therapy (not recorded which). Receptors were obtained from a donor over 45 with non-small cell lung cancer.

This clonotype was detected many times. The V call is TRBV7-2, the J call TRBJ2-3; possibly TRBD1 for D (5 bases). V was clipped by 3 bases and J by 10 bases, with 14 bases between them. CDR3 length: 13 amino acids. Looked up from germline, CDR1 is SGHTA and CDR2 is FQGNSA. CDR3 bases: TGTGCCAGCAGCTTCATCGACAGCCCTTCGCAGTATTTT. Amino acids: CASSFIDSPSQYF.

The chain employs TRBV6-1 and TRBJ1-5; D not certain. This CDR3 region has 16 residues. The germline V gene encodes CDR1 MNHNS and CDR2 SASEGT. V lost 3 bases and J lost 0, with 12 bases in between. The CDR3 loop is CASSEFPSYSNQPQHF. The DNA of the CDR3 is TGTGCCAGCAGTGAGTTTCCGAGTTATAGCAATCAGCCCCAGCATTTT.

In this sample, this clonotype turned up many times. The chain uses TRBV5-1 and TRBJ2-2, with 8 bases aligning to TRBD2. With V trimmed by 7 bases and J by 7 bases, 12 bases remained unmatched. The CDR3 covers 15 residues. The germline V gene encodes CDR1 SGHRS and CDR2 YFSETQ. The CDR3 protein is CASVRGGAYDGELFF. Here the CDR3 DNA reads TGCGCCAGCGTCCGGGGGGGAGCTTATGACGGGGAGCTGTTTTTT. The full variable domain, with the rest looked up from reference TRBV5-1 and TRBJ2-2, is KAGVTQTPRYLIKTRGQQVTLSCSPISGHRSVSWYQQTPGQGLQFLFEYFSETQRNKGNFPGRFSGRQFSNSRSEMNVSTLELGDSALYLCASVRGGAYDGELFFGEGSRLTVL.

For this clonotype: This likely came from a read error, as a far larger clone is one base away. The chain links TRBV6-9 to TRBJ2-7; weak D call: TRBD2 (6 bases). The CDR3 totals 12 residues. Looked up from germline, CDR1 is MNHGY and CDR2 is SVAAGI. The CDR3 loop reads CVSSYSNGGQYF. The CDR3 DNA follows: TGTGTCAGCAGTTACTCGAACGGGGGGCAGTACTTC.

The table lists this clonotype with a few counts. The chain uses TRBV5-4 and TRBJ1-4; D is undetermined. CDR1 is SGHNT, CDR2 YYREEE, per germline (reference sequence). CDR3 length equals 17 residues. Trimming removed 0 bases at V and 8 bases at J, with 20 bases between. CDR3 in amino acids: CASSLAGSGAGLEKLFF. The DNA for the CDR3 is TGTGCCAGCAGCTTGGCCGGGAGTGGCGCCGGGCTCGAAAAACTGTTTTTT.

This clonotype came up many times. The chain links TRBV24-1 to TRBJ2-1, with D perhaps matching TRBD2 (6 bases). The CDR3 length is 13 residues. Trimming took off 3 bases at V and 6 bases at J, with 8 bases between the two ends. Germline-derived CDR1 and CDR2 are KGHDR and SFDVKD. CDR3 protein: CATSDGGANEQFF. In DNA, the CDR3 is TGTGCCACCAGTGATGGAGGGGCCAATGAGCAGTTCTTC.

Many counts were recorded for this clonotype. CDR3 amino acids: CASSLTGGLTEAFF. The DNA for the CDR3 is TGCGCCAGCAGCTTGACAGGGGGCTTGACTGAAGCTTTCTTT. J is TRBJ1-1 and V is TRBV5-1; 9 bases line up with TRBD1. The CDR3 runs 14 residues. Trimming at V came to 1 base and at J to 5 bases, leaving 3 bases not matched to a gene. Germline V gives CDR1 SGHRS, CDR2 YFSETQ.

With respect to this clonotype: A far larger clone is just one base off, so this is likely a read error. This chain links TRBV6-1 with TRBJ1-1; D is uncertain. CDR1 is MNHNS, CDR2 SASEGT, per germline. The CDR3 has 13 amino acids. V lost 7 bases to trimming and J lost 4 bases, with 13 bases between them. The CDR3 DNA reads TGTGCCAGCACCAAGGGTGTTATCACTGAAGCTTTCTTT. As protein: CASTKGVITEAFF.

This clonotype occurred many times. This rearrangement joins TRBV4-3 to TRBJ1-1; 7 nucleotides agree with TRBD1. CDR1 and CDR2 from the germline V gene are LGHNA and YSLEER. This CDR3 has 15 amino acids. The V segment lost 1 base and the J segment 9 bases; nucleotides outside the gene matches: 11. The CDR3 DNA follows: TGCGCCAGCAGCCAAGGGACAGGCCATGCTGCAAAAGCTTTCTTT. It specifies CASSQGTGHAAKAFF.